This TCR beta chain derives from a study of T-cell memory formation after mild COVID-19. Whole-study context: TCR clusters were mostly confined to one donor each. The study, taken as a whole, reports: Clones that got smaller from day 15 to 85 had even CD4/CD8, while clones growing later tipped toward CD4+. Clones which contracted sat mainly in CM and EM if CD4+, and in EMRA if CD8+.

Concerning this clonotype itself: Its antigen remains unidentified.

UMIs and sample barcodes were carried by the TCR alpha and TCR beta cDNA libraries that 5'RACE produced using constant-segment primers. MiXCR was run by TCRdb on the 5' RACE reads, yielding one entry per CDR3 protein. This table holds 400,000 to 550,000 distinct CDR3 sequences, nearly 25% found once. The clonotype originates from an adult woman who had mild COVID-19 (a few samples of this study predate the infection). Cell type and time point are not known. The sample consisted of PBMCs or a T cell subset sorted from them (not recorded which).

CDR3 nucleotide sequence: TGTGCCAGCTCACCAGGGGAGGGACGTCAGCCCCAGCATTTT. Encoded protein: CASSPGEGRQPQHF. This rearrangement joins TRBV18 to TRBJ1-5; D might be TRBD1 (5 bases). V lost 2 bases, J lost 6 bases, and 11 bases lay in between. CDR3 length equals 14 residues. The V gene's germline CDR1 is KGHSH and CDR2 LQKENI. Full variable domain (missing parts from reference TRBV18 and TRBJ1-5): NAGVMQNPRHLVRRRGQEARLRCSPMKGHSHVYWYRQLPEEGLKFMVYLQKENIIDESGMPKERFSAEFPKEGPSILRIQQVVRGDSAAYFCASSPGEGRQPQHFGDGTRLSIL.